Following are 4 T cell receptor beta chains from one sample sequenced in a study of identical twins. TCRdb itself ran the 5' RACE reads through MiXCR, one entry per CDR3 protein. This table holds about 530,000 distinct CDR3 sequences, around 15% found once. The same data also contributed to another study, on yellow fever vaccine responses in identical twins.

Sample: CD4+ T cells sorted from blood. These TCRs come from a woman aged 18-29 years in good health.

This clonotype was detected a few times. This chain links TRBV19 with TRBJ2-7; a weak D match, TRBD2 (5 bases). Germline V gene lookup returns CDR1 LNHDA and CDR2 SQIVND (reference sequence). The germline V and J ends were trimmed by 3 bases and 3 bases, with 18 bases remaining between them. This CDR3 spans 16 amino acids. Here the CDR3 DNA reads TGTGCCAGTAGTATCCGGGAAGGAGTAACCGTCTACGAGCAGTACTTC. Encoded protein: CASSIREGVTVYEQYF.

The chain combines TRBV25-1 with TRBJ1-6; D gene uncertain. Germline CDR1 and CDR2: MGHDK and SYGVNS. The CDR3 is made up of 17 amino acids. With 4 bases removed from V and 6 bases from J, the gap between germline ends came to 19 bases. Here the CDR3 reads CASSGSGVGRGNSPLHF. The CDR3 coding sequence is TGTGCCAGCAGTGGGTCGGGTGTGGGCCGGGGTAATTCACCCCTCCACTTT.

The sample holds a few counts of this clonotype. The chain recombines TRBV11-1 with TRBJ2-7; 9 nucleotides align to TRBD1. The CDR3 runs 19 residues. Trimming at V came to 3 bases and at J to 0 bases, leaving 15 bases not matched to a gene. Per the germline V gene, CDR1 is SGHAT and CDR2 is FQDESV (reference sequence). CDR3 sequence: CASSLDPTGGLTFSYEQYV. Here the CDR3 DNA reads TGTGCCAGCAGCTTGGACCCTACAGGGGGCCTCACTTTCTCCTACGAGCAGTACGTC.

The chain is built from TRBV6-5 and TRBJ1-2, with D possibly TRBD1 on 5 matching bases. Per germline, CDR1 MNHEY and CDR2 SVGAGI. This CDR3 contains 13 residues. The ends were cut back, 2 bases at V and 4 bases at J, with 8 bases in the middle. The CDR3 is CASSYGHGYGYTF. CDR3 nucleotide sequence: TGTGCCAGCAGTTACGGACACGGCTATGGCTACACCTTC.